This T cell receptor (beta chain) appears in the sequencing data of a study of blood T cell repertoires in COVID-19 (TCRdb year 2020). With respect to the entire study: Collaborator samples came from the United States, Italy and Spain and covered acute and convalescent phases of COVID-19. The prospective study material was composed of cDNA or gDNA derived from T cells, B-cell-depleted T cells, or PBMCs. The dataset comprised deeply sampled blood TCRbeta repertoires from subjects exposed to, actively infected with, or recovered from COVID-19. The repertoires were released in a freely available public database meant as a resource for research on the immune response to SARS-CoV-2. Samples came from the ongoing ImmuneRACE study (first 160 participants) plus 1,254 subjects from 6 global collaborators. Nearly every sample came with metadata listing a de-identified subject ID, COVID-19 status, age in years and sex. Where available, HLA class I and class II types were taken from metadata supplied by the sample provider and were not determined by assay-based typing. General study outcomes and caveats: How much clinical and demographic metadata was included differed by source and by participant, and the metadata was provided uncurated.

The immunoSEQ Assay, a bias-controlled multiplex PCR, was used to amplify TCRbeta CDR3 regions from genomic DNA. In the original analysis: Within the assay, amplification of reference gene primers was used to estimate how many nucleated cells each sample contained. Sequence reads were collapsed and filtered to measure the absolute abundance of every unique TCRbeta CDR3 rearrangement. For each sample, productive Simpson clonality was calculated by taking the square root of Simpson's diversity index across productive rearrangements. TCRdb took this table from immuneACCESS and kept in-frame rearrangements with V and J called. Such tables lack part of the clones; where checked against another copy, unresolved V genes explain under half of the gap, and the rest is unexplained. That table gives V, J and clone size, and the DNA gave D and trimming. Within this sample are about 20,000 clones, with approximately 90% of them counted one time only. Approximately 11% of the sample lies in the top ten.

At the junction V is shortened by 1 base and J by 2 bases, with 13 bases in between. CDR1 is given as SGHDT and CDR2 as YYEEEE, both from the germline V gene. Counted from cysteine to phenylalanine, this CDR3 has 15 amino acids. The retained sequence is limited to the CDR3, 45 bases, with the frame set at the first base. With regard to this clone: Its antigen is not yet known. No base qualities exist here, and no much larger clone lies one base off it.

The collaborating institutions used their own protocols to collect whole blood in K2EDTA tubes. For TCRbeta analysis, collaborators shipped samples as frozen whole blood, isolated PBMCs, or DNA extracted from either of those sample types. Sequencing was performed on peripheral blood. The TCR comes from a human donor in a cohort sampled during active COVID-19. The sequence joins TRBV5-6 to TRBJ2-7; TRBD2 is a possible D gene, resting on 7 matching bases. For the CDR3, the sequence is CASSLSGGITYEQYF. The base sequence is TGTGCCAGCAGCTTGTCGGGGGGCATAACCTACGAGCAGTACTTC.